A single sample is the source of the 30 T cell receptor beta chains below, sequenced in a study of blood T cell repertoires in COVID-19. This table comes from immunoSEQ multiplex PCR, and its TCRdb copy is limited to in-frame clones, with some not included. The sample lists more than 95,000 clones; about four fifths were seen once. Sequenced input: peripheral blood. These receptors came from a man younger than 40 with COVID-19, enrolled during active disease.

The chain recombines TRBV18 with TRBJ1-1; TRBD1 is a possible D gene (5 bases). Deletions cut 3 bases from V and 6 bases from J, with 17 bases between. CDR3 length: 15 residues. Germline V gene data show CDR1 as KGHSH and CDR2 as LQKENI. For the CDR3, the DNA is TGTGCCAGCTCACCGCGGACGGTAGGGGCGGCTGAAGCTTTCTTT. It codes for CASSPRTVGAAEAFF.

This clone was counted between two and nine times. The genes are TRBV7-9 and TRBJ2-2, with 7 bases aligning to TRBD1. The CDR3 has 15 amino acids. V trimming: 3 bases; J trimming: 1 base; junction bases outside the gene matches: 2. CDR1 and CDR2 from the germline V gene are SEHNR and FQNEAQ (reference sequence). CDR3 protein: CASSFWTGNTGELFF. The CDR3 DNA follows: TGTGCCAGCAGCTTTTGGACAGGGAACACCGGGGAGCTGTTTTTT.

The CDR3 region is CASSDSVVGRTGGLGYTF. The CDR3 bases are TGTGCCAGCAGTGATTCGGTGGTGGGTAGGACAGGGGGCCTGGGCTACACCTTC. The V gene is TRBV6-1, the J gene TRBJ1-2; 11 positions agree with TRBD1. Germline V gene sequence: CDR1 MNHNS, CDR2 SASEGT. J gave up 8 bases and V 3 bases, and 17 bases lay outside the gene matches. This CDR3 has 18 residues.

This rearrangement joins TRBV27 to TRBJ2-4, with a possible D match to TRBD1 (6 bases). There are 14 residues in the CDR3. V was cut by 0 bases and J by 6 bases, with 9 bases left in between. From germline, CDR1 is MNHEY and CDR2 SMNVEV (reference sequence). CDR3 nucleotide sequence: TGTGCCAGCAGTTTATCAGGGGACATAAACATTCAGTACTTC. It specifies CASSLSGDINIQYF.

CDR3 loop: CASSQQGFEETQYF. CDR3 bases: TGTGCCAGCAGCCAACAGGGATTTGAAGAGACCCAGTACTTC. The chain uses TRBV5-6 and TRBJ2-5; perhaps TRBD1 as D (6 bases). The CDR3 is 14 amino acids. The ends were cut back, 4 bases at V and 3 bases at J, with 13 bases in the middle. In germline, CDR1 is SGHDT, CDR2 YYEEEE.

The CDR3 is CASSLRGARAFF. CDR3 nucleotide sequence: TGTGCCAGCAGTTTACGGGGGGCGCGGGCTTTCTTT. The V gene is TRBV28, the J gene TRBJ1-1, with a tentative D call TRBD1 (6 bases). Trimming removed 2 bases at V and 11 bases at J, with 12 bases between. CDR3 length: 12 amino acids. Per germline, CDR1 MDHEN and CDR2 SYDVKM.

The gene calls are TRBV12-5 and TRBJ2-7; 7 bases are a match to TRBD1. Losses at the gene ends were 3 bases for V and 6 bases for J; bases not matched to a gene: 5. Germline V gene data show CDR1 as LGHNT and CDR2 as FRNRAP. The CDR3 extends over 13 amino acids. As DNA, the CDR3 is TGTGCTAGTGGTTTTGACAGGGTGGGCGAGCAGTACTTC. Translating gives CASGFDRVGEQYF.

This clone has a handful of counts. This chain uses TRBV4-1 with TRBJ1-2; possibly TRBD1 for D (6 bases). The germline CDR1 and CDR2 sequences are MGHRA and YSYEKL. The CDR3 is made up of 16 amino acids. Trimming took 6 bases from V and 3 from J, leaving 20 bases between them. The chain's CDR3 is CASRNRQVRTDYGYTF. The CDR3 nucleotides read TGCGCCAGCAGAAATAGACAGGTTAGAACCGACTATGGCTACACCTTC.

The chain couples TRBV9 to TRBJ2-1; TRBD2 matches 10 bases. CDR3 length equals 16 residues. Germline lookup yields CDR1 SGDLS and CDR2 YYNGEE. V gave up 0 bases and J gave up 5 bases; unmatched junction bases: 5. CDR3 in amino acids: CASSVVGGLADNEQFF. CDR3 nucleotides: TGTGCCAGCAGCGTAGTAGGAGGACTAGCGGACAATGAGCAGTTCTTC.

The V gene is TRBV11-3, the J gene TRBJ2-7, with D possibly matching TRBD2 (6 bases). This CDR3 comprises 15 residues. V dropped 4 bases and J dropped 7 bases, with 20 bases sitting between them. Germline V gene sequence: CDR1 SGHNT, CDR2 YENEEA. The CDR3 region is CASSSRRGRVWEQYF. The CDR3 bases are TGTGCCAGCAGCTCGCGGCGGGGCAGGGTATGGGAGCAGTACTTC.

The chain is built from TRBV5-1 and TRBJ1-6; unclear D gene. CDR1 and CDR2 (germline): SGHRS, YFSETQ. CDR3 size: 13 residues. The V gene lost 5 bases and the J gene lost 10 bases, with 13 bases spanning the gap. Written as DNA, the CDR3 is TGCGCCAGCAGGGTCCTGACTGACTCACCCCTCCACTTT. This codes for CASRVLTDSPLHF. Looking up the rest from reference TRBV5-1 and TRBJ1-6 gives the full variable domain: KAGVTQTPRYLIKTRGQQVTLSCSPISGHRSVSWYQQTPGQGLQFLFEYFSETQRNKGNFPGRFSGRQFSNSRSEMNVSTLELGDSALYLCASRVLTDSPLHFGNGTRLTVT.

The chain combines TRBV28 with TRBJ2-1; TRBD2 agrees at 8 bases. CDR3 length: 14 residues. V lost 9 bases and J lost 4; bases outside the gene matches: 8. Per the germline V gene, CDR1 is MDHEN and CDR2 is SYDVKM. The chain's CDR3 is CASDSGTRYNEQFF. CDR3 in DNA: TGTGCCAGTGATAGCGGGACCCGATACAATGAGCAGTTCTTC.

The chain carries TRBV2 and TRBJ1-1; D is uncertain. V lost 7 bases and J lost 2, with 8 bases in between. This CDR3 has 12 amino acids. Germline loops: CDR1 SNHLY, CDR2 FYNNEI. The CDR3 region is CASMEQNTEAFF. Here the CDR3 DNA reads TGTGCCAGCATGGAGCAAAACACTGAAGCTTTCTTT.

The CDR3: CASSQDVSSGIETQYF. CDR3 sequence (DNA): TGCGCCAGCAGCCAAGACGTATCTAGCGGGATTGAGACCCAGTACTTC. The chain employs TRBV4-1 and TRBJ2-5; 9 nucleotides agree with TRBD2. The junction had 7 bases not matched to a gene; V was cut back by 0 bases and J by 5 bases. The CDR3 length is 16 residues. The V gene's germline CDR1 is MGHRA and CDR2 YSYEKL.

This chain links TRBV9 with TRBJ1-2; TRBD1 matches at 7 bases. The CDR3 loop spans 15 amino acids. J was trimmed by 3 bases and V by 0 bases; bases with no gene match: 5. From germline, CDR1 is SGDLS and CDR2 YYNGEE. CDR3 DNA: TGTGCCAGCAGCGTAGCGGACAGGAGCCACTATGGCTACACCTTC. This gives the protein CASSVADRSHYGYTF.

This chain links TRBV6-6 with TRBJ1-2, with 7 bases identical to TRBD1. The CDR3 totals 14 residues. The germline V gene encodes CDR1 MNHNY and CDR2 SVGAGI (reference sequence). J lost 2 bases, V lost 0 bases, and 0 bases had no gene match. The CDR3 loop is CASSYSTGNYGYTF. The CDR3, as DNA: TGTGCCAGCAGTTACTCGACAGGGAACTATGGCTACACCTTC.

V is TRBV28 and J is TRBJ1-6, with 7 nucleotides matching TRBD1. Germline CDR1 MDHEN, CDR2 SYDVKM. The CDR3 loop spans 15 amino acids. The V and J ends lost 4 bases and 10 bases, in that order; junction bases with no gene match: 10. The CDR3 protein is CASSSPTGFNSPLHF. In DNA form, the CDR3 reads TGTGCCAGCAGTTCTCCGACAGGGTTTAACTCACCCCTCCACTTT.

V is TRBV11-2 and J is TRBJ1-5, with a weak D call TRBD1 (5 bases). V dropped 1 base and J dropped 0 bases, with 16 bases sitting between them. Germline V gene sequence: CDR1 SGHAT, CDR2 FQNNGV. The CDR3 covers 18 residues. In nucleotides, the CDR3 is TGTGCCAGCAGCTTAGGGGGGAGAGGGGACTATAGCAATCAGCCCCAGCATTTT. Encoded protein: CASSLGGRGDYSNQPQHF.

This clone has only one observation. The genes are TRBV4-1 and TRBJ2-7; possibly TRBD1 for D (6 bases). Trimming took 0 bases from V and 1 from J, leaving 13 bases between them. Germline loops: CDR1 MGHRA, CDR2 YSYEKL. This CDR3 comprises 16 residues. The CDR3 nucleotides read TGCGCCAGCAGCCAAGATCCCTTTGGACAGTCCTACGAGCAGTACTTC. Its protein product is CASSQDPFGQSYEQYF.

V usage is TRBV5-1 and J usage is TRBJ2-5, with TRBD1 identical over 10 bases. The ends lost 4 bases at V and 4 bases at J; junction bases unmatched: 4. Germline CDR1 SGHRS, CDR2 YFSETQ. The CDR3 consists of 14 residues. The CDR3: CASSRDRGRETQYF. CDR3 sequence (DNA): TGCGCCAGCAGCCGGGACAGGGGTCGAGAGACCCAGTACTTC.

This clone was recorded a few times. J is TRBJ2-2 and V is TRBV5-3, with a weak D call TRBD1 (6 bases). TRBV5-3 is assigned to the ORF class and has an uncertain function. The CDR3 runs 14 residues. V lost 3 bases to trimming and J lost 3 bases, with 9 bases between them. The CDR3 DNA reads TGTGCCAGAAGCTACAGGGCGGACACCGGGGAGCTGTTTTTT. The encoded protein is CARSYRADTGELFF.

This clone was detected only once. The chain combines TRBV6-2 or TRBV6-3 with TRBJ1-5; 10 bases agree with TRBD1. Germline V gives CDR1 MNHEY, CDR2 SVGEGT. CDR3 size: 14 residues. The J segment lost 5 bases and the V segment lost 6 bases, leaving 4 bases of the junction unmatched. Written as DNA, the CDR3 is TGTGCCAGCAGCCCGACAGGGGGCGATCAGCCCCAGCATTTT. Encoded protein: CASSPTGGDQPQHF.

V usage is TRBV6-6 and J usage is TRBJ2-3, with TRBD1 matching over 10 bases. V was pared by 6 bases and J by 6 bases, with 3 bases of the junction left unmatched. This CDR3 region has 13 residues. The germline CDR1 and CDR2 sequences are MNHNY and SVGAGI (reference sequence). The chain's CDR3 is CASRWTGGDTQYF. CDR3 nucleotide sequence: TGTGCCAGCAGATGGACAGGGGGGGATACGCAGTATTTT.

This rearrangement joins TRBV28 to TRBJ2-3, with 8 bases identical to TRBD2. J gave up 6 bases and V 7 bases, and 9 bases lay outside the gene matches. This CDR3 spans 14 amino acids. Germline V lookup: CDR1 MDHEN, CDR2 SYDVKM. The CDR3 DNA is TGTGCCAGCATATCACTAGCGGCCACGGATACGCAGTATTTT. Its protein is CASISLAATDTQYF.

V is TRBV27 and J is TRBJ2-1, with 8 nucleotides matching TRBD2. V was pared by 2 bases and J by 7 bases, with 10 bases of the junction left unmatched. The CDR3 covers 16 residues. The germline gives CDR1 MNHEY, CDR2 SMNVEV (reference sequence). The CDR3 loop is CASSLISGDGRNEQFF. CDR3 DNA sequence: TGTGCCAGCAGTTTAATTAGCGGGGACGGGAGGAATGAGCAGTTCTTC.

A single count supports this clone. The rearrangement uses TRBV15 and TRBJ1-5; unclear D gene. V gave up 1 base and J gave up 1 base, with 2 bases separating them. Germline V CDR1 and CDR2: LNHNV, YYDKDF (reference sequence). The CDR3 loop spans 13 amino acids. Here the CDR3 reads CATSRASNQPQHF. The CDR3 nucleotides read TGTGCCACCAGCAGAGCAAGCAATCAGCCCCAGCATTTT.

V gene TRBV7-9 combines with J gene TRBJ1-2; maybe TRBD1 (5 bases). Trimming removed 0 bases from V and 8 bases from J, with 7 bases in between. This CDR3 is built from 12 residues. The germline V gene has CDR1 SEHNR and CDR2 FQNEAQ (reference sequence). Here the CDR3 reads CASSLAGGGYTF. CDR3 sequence (DNA): TGTGCCAGCAGCTTAGCGGGGGGAGGCTACACCTTC. Full variable domain (missing parts from reference TRBV7-9 and TRBJ1-2): DTGVSQNPRHKITKRGQNVTFRCDPISEHNRLYWYRQTLGQGPEFLTYFQNEAQLEKSRLLSDRFSAERPKGSFSTLEIQRTEQGDSAMYLCASSLAGGGYTFGSGTRLTVV.

In its sample, this clone was seen once. The chain has TRBV12-3 or TRBV12-4 and TRBJ1-2; D call uncertain. CDR3 size: 13 residues. The V gene lost 6 bases and the J gene lost 7 bases, with 15 bases spanning the gap. The CDR3 sequence: CASRSMVGSGYTF. The CDR3 nucleotides are TGTGCCAGCAGGTCGATGGTGGGGAGTGGCTACACCTTC.

The chain is built from TRBV19 and TRBJ1-5, with 9 bases that match TRBD1. With 6 bases clipped from V and 0 bases from J, the junction kept 6 bases outside the gene matches. CDR1 LNHDA and CDR2 SQIVND come from the germline V gene (reference sequence). This CDR3 is 16 amino acids long. CDR3 protein: CASRGGTGYSNQPQHF. As DNA, the CDR3 is TGTGCCAGTAGGGGTGGGACAGGGTATAGCAATCAGCCCCAGCATTTT.

This chain links TRBV19 with TRBJ2-3, with 7 bases identical to TRBD2. The CDR3 extends over 15 amino acids. The V gene's germline CDR1 is LNHDA and CDR2 SQIVND (reference sequence). The V segment lost 1 base and the J segment 4 bases; nucleotides outside the gene matches: 5. Here the CDR3 reads CASSIGGLGADTQYF. CDR3 nucleotides: TGTGCCAGTAGTATAGGTGGACTAGGGGCAGATACGCAGTATTTT.